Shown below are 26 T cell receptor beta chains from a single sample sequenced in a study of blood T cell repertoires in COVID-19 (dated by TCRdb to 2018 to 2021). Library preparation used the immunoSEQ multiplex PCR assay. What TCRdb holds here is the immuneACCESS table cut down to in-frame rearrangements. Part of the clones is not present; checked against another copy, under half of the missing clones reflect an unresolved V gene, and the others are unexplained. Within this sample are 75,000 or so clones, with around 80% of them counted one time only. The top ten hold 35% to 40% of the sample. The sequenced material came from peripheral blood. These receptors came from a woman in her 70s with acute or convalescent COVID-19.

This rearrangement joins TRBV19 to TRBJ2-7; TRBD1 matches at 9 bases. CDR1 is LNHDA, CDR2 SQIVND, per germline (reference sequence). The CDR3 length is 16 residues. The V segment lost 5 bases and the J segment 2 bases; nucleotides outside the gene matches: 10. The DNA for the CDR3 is TGTGCCAGTAGTGGTCCCGGGACAGGGTCTACCTACGAGCAGTACTTC. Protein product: CASSGPGTGSTYEQYF.

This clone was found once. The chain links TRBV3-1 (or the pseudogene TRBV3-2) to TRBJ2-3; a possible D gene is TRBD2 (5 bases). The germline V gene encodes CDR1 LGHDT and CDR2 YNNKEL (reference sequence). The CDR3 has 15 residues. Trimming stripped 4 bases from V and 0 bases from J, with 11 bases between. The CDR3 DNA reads TGTGCCAGCAGCCCTAGCTCGTCCAGCACAGATACGCAGTATTTT. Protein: CASSPSSSSTDTQYF.

As DNA, the CDR3 is TGTGCCAGCAGCCAAGAGGTGAGGGCCTACGAGCAGTACTTC. As protein: CASSQEVRAYEQYF. The rearrangement uses TRBV14 and TRBJ2-7; TRBD2 might be the D (5 bases). This CDR3 region has 14 residues. V lost 0 bases to trimming and J lost 2 bases, with 8 bases between them. CDR1 is SGHDN and CDR2 is FVKESK in the germline V gene.

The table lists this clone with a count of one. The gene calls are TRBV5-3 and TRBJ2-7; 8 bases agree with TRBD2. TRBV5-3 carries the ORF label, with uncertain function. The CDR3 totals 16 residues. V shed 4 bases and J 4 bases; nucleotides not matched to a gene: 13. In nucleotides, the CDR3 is TGTGCCAGAAGCGGATTAGCGGGACTCCTTATTTACGAGCAGTACTTC. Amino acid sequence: CARSGLAGLLIYEQYF.

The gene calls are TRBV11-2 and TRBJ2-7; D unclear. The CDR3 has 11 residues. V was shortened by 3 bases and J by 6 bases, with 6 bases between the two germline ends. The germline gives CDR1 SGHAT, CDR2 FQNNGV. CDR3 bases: TGTGCCAGCAGCTTCGTGGCCGAGCAGTACTTC. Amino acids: CASSFVAEQYF.

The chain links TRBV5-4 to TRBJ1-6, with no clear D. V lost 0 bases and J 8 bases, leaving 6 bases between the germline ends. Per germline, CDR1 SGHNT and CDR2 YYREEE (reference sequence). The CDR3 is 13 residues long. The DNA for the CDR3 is TGTGCCAGCAGCTTGGAGAGGGATTCACCCCTCCACTTT. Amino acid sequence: CASSLERDSPLHF. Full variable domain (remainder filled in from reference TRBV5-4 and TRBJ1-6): ETGVTQSPTHLIKTRGQQVTLRCSSQSGHNTVSWYQQALGQGPQFIFQYYREEENGRGNFPPRFSGLQFPNYSSELNVNALELDDSALYLCASSLERDSPLHFGNGTRLTVT.

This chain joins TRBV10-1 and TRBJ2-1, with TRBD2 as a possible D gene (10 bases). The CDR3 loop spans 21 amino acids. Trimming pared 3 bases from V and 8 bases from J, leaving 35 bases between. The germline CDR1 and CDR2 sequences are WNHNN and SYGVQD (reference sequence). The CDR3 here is CASSDQQGQGQAGGPVDEQFF. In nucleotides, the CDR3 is TGCGCCAGCAGTGATCAGCAAGGACAGGGGCAAGCGGGAGGGCCGGTTGATGAGCAGTTCTTC.

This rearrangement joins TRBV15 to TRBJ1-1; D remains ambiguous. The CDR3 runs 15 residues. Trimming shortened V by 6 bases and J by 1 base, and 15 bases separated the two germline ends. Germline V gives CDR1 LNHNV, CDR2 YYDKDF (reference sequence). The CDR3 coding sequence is TGTGCCACCAGGGAGGTGAGGGCCTGGAACACTGAAGCTTTCTTT. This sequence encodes CATREVRAWNTEAFF.

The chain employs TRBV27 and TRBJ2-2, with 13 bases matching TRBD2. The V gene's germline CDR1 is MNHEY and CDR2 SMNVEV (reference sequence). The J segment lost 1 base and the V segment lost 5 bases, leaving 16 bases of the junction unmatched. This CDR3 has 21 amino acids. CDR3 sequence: CASSPSSLAGGPKMNTGELFF. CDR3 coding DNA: TGTGCCAGCAGTCCGAGTTCACTAGCGGGAGGGCCGAAGATGAACACCGGGGAGCTGTTTTTT.

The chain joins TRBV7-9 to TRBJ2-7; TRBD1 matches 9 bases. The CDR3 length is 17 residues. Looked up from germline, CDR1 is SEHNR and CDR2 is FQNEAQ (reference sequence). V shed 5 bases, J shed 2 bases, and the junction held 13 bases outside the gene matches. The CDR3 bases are TGTGCCAGCAGCGCAGGGACAGGGACCTTAAGGGCCTACGAGCAGTACTTC. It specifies CASSAGTGTLRAYEQYF.

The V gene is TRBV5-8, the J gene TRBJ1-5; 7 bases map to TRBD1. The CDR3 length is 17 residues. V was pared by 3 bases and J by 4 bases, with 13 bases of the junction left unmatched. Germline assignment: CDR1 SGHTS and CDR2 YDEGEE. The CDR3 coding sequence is TGTGCCAGCAGCTCACTCCGGGACAGCCTTCAAAATCAGCCCCAGCATTTT. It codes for CASSSLRDSLQNQPQHF.

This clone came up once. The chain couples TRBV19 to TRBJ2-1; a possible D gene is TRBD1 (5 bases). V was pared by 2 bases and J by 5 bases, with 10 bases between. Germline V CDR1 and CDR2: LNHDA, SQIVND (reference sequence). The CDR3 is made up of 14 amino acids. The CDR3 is CASSIQTANNEQFF. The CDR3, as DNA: TGTGCCAGTAGTATACAGACAGCTAACAATGAGCAGTTCTTC.

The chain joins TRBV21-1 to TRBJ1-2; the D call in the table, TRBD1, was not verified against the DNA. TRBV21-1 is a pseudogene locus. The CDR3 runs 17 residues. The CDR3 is CASSKETTGIKSDGYTF. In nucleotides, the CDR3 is TGTGCCAGCAGCAAAGAGACGACAGGGATTAAAAGCGATGGCTACACCTTC.

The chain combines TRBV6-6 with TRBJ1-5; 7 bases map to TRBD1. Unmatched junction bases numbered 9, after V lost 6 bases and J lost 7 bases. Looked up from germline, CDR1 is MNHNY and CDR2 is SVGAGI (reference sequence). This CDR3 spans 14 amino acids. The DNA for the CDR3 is TGTGCCAGCAGCAAGAGACAGGGTATCCAGCCCCAGCATTTT. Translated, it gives CASSKRQGIQPQHF.

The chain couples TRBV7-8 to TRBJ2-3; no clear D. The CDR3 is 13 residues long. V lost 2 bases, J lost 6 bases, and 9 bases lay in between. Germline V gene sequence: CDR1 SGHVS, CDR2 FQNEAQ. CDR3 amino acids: CASSLQAGDTQYF. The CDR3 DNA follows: TGTGCCAGCAGCTTACAGGCAGGCGATACGCAGTATTTT.

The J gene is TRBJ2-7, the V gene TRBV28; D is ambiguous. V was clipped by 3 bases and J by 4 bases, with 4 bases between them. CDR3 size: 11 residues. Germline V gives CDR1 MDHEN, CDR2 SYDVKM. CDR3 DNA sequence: TGTGCCAGCAGTTTTCAGTACGAGCAGTACTTC. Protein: CASSFQYEQYF.

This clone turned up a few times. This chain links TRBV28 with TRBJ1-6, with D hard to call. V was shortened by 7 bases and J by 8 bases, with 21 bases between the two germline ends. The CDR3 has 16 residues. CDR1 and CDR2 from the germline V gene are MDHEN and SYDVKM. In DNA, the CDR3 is TGTGCCAGCATCCAAGGCGGTACAAATGTAGATTCACCCCTCCACTTT. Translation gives CASIQGGTNVDSPLHF.

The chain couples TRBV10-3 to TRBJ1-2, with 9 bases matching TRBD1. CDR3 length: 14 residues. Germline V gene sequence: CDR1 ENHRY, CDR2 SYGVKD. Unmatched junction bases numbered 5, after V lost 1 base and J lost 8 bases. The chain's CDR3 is CAISEYRDREGYTF. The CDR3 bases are TGTGCCATCAGTGAGTATCGGGACAGGGAAGGCTACACCTTC.

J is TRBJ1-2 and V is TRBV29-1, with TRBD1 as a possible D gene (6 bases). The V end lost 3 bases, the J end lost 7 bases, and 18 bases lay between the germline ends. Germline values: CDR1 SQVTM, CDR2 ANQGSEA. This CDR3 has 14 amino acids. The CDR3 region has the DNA TGCAGCGTTGAGGTGGTAAAGGGGGTTAGTGGCTACACCTTC. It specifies CSVEVVKGVSGYTF.

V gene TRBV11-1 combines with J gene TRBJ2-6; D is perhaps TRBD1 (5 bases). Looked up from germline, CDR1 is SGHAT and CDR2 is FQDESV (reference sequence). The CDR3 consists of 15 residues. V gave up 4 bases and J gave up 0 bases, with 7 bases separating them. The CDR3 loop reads CASSYDSSGANVLTF. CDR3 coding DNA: TGTGCCAGCAGCTACGACAGCTCTGGGGCCAACGTCCTGACTTTC.

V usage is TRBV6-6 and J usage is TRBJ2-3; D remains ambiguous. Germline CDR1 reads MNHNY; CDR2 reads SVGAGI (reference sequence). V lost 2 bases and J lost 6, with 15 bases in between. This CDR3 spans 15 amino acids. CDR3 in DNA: TGTGCCAGCAGTTACGAGCCCGGTTTTGGTGATACGCAGTATTTT. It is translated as CASSYEPGFGDTQYF.

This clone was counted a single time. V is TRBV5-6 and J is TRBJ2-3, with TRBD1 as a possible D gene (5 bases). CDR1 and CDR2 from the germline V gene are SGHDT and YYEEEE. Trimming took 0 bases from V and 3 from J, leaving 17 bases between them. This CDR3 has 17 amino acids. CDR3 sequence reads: CASSLAVAGLRTDTQYF. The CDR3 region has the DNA TGTGCCAGCAGCTTGGCAGTCGCAGGGCTTCGGACAGATACGCAGTATTTT.

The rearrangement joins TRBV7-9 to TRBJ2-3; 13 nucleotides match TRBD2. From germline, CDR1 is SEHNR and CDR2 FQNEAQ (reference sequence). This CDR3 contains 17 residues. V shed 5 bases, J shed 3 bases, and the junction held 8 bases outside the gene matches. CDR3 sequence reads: CASSVGLAGDGTDTQYF. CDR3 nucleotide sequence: TGTGCCAGCAGCGTAGGACTAGCGGGAGACGGGACAGATACGCAGTATTTT.

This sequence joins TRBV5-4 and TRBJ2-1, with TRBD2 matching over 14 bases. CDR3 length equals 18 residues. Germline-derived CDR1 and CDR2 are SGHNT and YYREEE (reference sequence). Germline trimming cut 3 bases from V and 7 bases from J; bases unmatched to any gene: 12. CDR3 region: CASSSRGRLAGGWNEQFF. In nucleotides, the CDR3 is TGTGCCAGCAGCTCCCGGGGCCGACTAGCGGGAGGGTGGAATGAGCAGTTCTTC.

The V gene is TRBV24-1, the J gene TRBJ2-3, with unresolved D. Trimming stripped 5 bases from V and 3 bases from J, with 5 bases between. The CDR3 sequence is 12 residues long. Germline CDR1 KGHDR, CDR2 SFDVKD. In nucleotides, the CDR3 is TGTGCCACCAGTGGCGATACAGATACGCAGTATTTT. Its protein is CATSGDTDTQYF.

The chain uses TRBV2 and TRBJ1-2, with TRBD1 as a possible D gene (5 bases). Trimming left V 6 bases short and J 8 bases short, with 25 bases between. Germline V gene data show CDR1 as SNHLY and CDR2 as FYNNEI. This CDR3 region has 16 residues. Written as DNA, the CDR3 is TGTGCCAGCAGGCGGGAAGCGAAGGCCGCCGGGGGAGGCTACACCTTC. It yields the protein CASRREAKAAGGGYTF.